This entry features one TCR beta chain sequence. cDNA reverse transcribed from extracted RNA served as the sequencing template. The assay was immunoSEQ multiplex PCR, and TCRdb's table has in-frame clones only and misses some. The table records around 250,000 clones, 67% of them present only once. Punch biopsies of lesional scalp, plus peripheral blood, were taken from alopecia areata patients. The data are from a study of CD8+ T cells in alopecia areata. The CDR3 totals 12 residues. Germline loops: CDR1 SEHNR, CDR2 FQNEAQ (reference sequence). V was clipped by 5 bases and J by 4 bases, with 9 bases between them.

The genes are TRBV7-9 and TRBJ2-7; D is perhaps TRBD2 (5 bases). The receptor was derived from a human donor with alopecia areata. The specimen was CD4+ T cells sorted from blood, collected at week 0. CDR3 residues: CASSKGGYEQYF. CDR3 coding DNA: TGTGCCAGCAGCAAAGGCGGGTACGAGCAGTACTTC.